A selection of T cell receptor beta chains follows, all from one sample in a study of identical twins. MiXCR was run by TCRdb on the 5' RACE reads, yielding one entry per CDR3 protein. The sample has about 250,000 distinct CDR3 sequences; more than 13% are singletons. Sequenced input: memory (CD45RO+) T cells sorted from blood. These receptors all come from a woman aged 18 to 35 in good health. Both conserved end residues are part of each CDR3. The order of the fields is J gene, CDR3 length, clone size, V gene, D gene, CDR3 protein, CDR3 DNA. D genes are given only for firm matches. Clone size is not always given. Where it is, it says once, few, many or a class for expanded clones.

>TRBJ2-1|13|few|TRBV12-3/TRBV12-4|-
CASARSSYNEQFF
TGTGCCAGCGCCAGGAGCTCCTACAATGAGCAGTTCTTC
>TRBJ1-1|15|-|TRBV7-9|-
CASSSPGRGFPEAFF
TGTGCCAGCAGCTCACCCGGACGGGGATTCCCTGAAGCTTTCTTT
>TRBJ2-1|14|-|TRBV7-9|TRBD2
CASVESGTYNEQFF
TGTGCCAGCGTGGAAAGCGGGACCTACAATGAGCAGTTCTTC
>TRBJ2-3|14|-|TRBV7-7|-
CASSLTGSTDTQYF
TGTGCCAGCAGCTTAACTGGGTCCACAGATACGCAGTATTTT
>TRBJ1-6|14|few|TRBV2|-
CASSVTVYNSPLHF
TGTGCCAGCAGTGTGACAGTTTATAATTCACCCCTCCACTTT
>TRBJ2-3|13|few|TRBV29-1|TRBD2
CSAGTSGRDTQYF
TGCAGCGCAGGGACTAGCGGGCGAGATACGCAGTATTTT
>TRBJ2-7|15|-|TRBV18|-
CASSYRDGSSYEQYF
TGTGCCAGCTCGTACCGGGACGGGTCGTCCTACGAGCAGTACTTC
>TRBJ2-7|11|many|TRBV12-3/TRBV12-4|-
CASSFRSEQYF
TGTGCCAGCAGTTTCAGGTCCGAGCAGTACTTC
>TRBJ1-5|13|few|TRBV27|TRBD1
CASSPDREMPQHF
TGTGCCAGCAGTCCCGACAGGGAAATGCCCCAGCATTTT
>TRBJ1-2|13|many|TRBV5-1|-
CASSSGQTYGYTF
TGCGCCAGCAGCTCCGGACAGACATATGGCTACACCTTC
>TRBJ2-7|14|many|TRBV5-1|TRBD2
CASSHSGEGYEQYF
TGCGCCAGCAGCCATAGCGGGGAGGGGTACGAGCAGTACTTC
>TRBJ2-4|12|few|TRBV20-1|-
CSAPQERNIQYF
TGCAGTGCCCCTCAGGAGAGAAACATTCAGTACTTC
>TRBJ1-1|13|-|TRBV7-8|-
CASSKTVGTEAFF
TGTGCCAGCTCGAAAACCGTGGGAACTGAAGCTTTCTTT
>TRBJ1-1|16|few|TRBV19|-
CASSLGYVGQNTEAFF
TGTGCCAGTAGCCTTGGGTACGTCGGGCAGAACACTGAAGCTTTCTTT
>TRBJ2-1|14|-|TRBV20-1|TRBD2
CSAPNLAGGDEQFF
TGCAGTGCACCAAACCTAGCGGGAGGAGATGAGCAGTTCTTC
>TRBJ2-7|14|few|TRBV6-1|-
CASTRAGDTGEQYF
TGTGCCAGCACCAGGGCCGGTGATACAGGCGAGCAGTACTTC
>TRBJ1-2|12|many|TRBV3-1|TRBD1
CASSQDRAGYTF
TGTGCCAGCAGCCAGGACAGGGCTGGCTACACCTTC
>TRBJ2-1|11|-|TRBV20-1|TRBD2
CSGSGRNEQFF
TGCAGTGGTAGCGGGAGAAATGAGCAGTTCTTC
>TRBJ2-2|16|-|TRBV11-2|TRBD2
CASSLGAGVGTGELFF
TGTGCCAGCAGCTTAGGCGCGGGGGTCGGGACCGGGGAGCTGTTTTTT
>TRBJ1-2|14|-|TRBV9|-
CASSVEPQSGGYTF
TGTGCCAGCAGCGTAGAACCACAATCGGGCGGCTACACCTTC
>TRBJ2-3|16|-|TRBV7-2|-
CASSLISGRQSGTQYF
TGTGCCAGCAGCTTAATCAGCGGACGACAAAGCGGAACGCAGTATTTT
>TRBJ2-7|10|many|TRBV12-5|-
CASGDYEQYF
TGTGCTAGTGGCGACTACGAGCAGTACTTC
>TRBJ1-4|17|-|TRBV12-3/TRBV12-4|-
CASSLRGGALTNEKLFF
TGTGCCAGCAGTTTAAGGGGGGGGGCTTTAACTAATGAAAAACTGTTTTTT
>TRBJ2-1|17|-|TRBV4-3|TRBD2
CASSQDRGTSGNNEQFF
TGCGCCAGCAGCCAAGATCGTGGGACTAGCGGGAACAATGAGCAGTTCTTC
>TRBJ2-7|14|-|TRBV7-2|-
CASSLGGNSREQYF
TGTGCCAGCAGCTTAGGTGGTAATAGTCGGGAGCAGTACTTC
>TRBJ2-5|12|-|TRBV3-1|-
CASSQSRQTQYF
TGTGCCAGCAGCCAATCCAGACAGACCCAGTACTTC
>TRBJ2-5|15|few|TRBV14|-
CASSPIEAPWETQYF
TGTGCCAGCAGCCCCATAGAGGCCCCCTGGGAGACCCAGTACTTC
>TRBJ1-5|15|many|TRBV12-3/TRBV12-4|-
CASSLSRAGNQPQHF
TGTGCCAGCAGTTTAAGCAGGGCTGGAAATCAGCCCCAGCATTTT
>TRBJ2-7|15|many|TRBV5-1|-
CASSGTGTSLGKQYF
TGCGCCAGCAGCGGAACCGGGACGAGCCTAGGAAAGCAGTACTTC
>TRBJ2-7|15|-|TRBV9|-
CASSVTLGGAYEQYF
TGTGCCAGCAGCGTGACCCTCGGGGGAGCCTACGAGCAGTACTTC
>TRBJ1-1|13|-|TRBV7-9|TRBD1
CASSTIQGAEAFF
TGTGCCAGCAGCACGATACAGGGGGCCGAGGCTTTCTTT
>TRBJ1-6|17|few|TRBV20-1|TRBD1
CSARNRDRDSYNSPLHF
TGCAGTGCTAGAAACCGGGACAGGGACTCCTATAATTCACCCCTCCACTTT
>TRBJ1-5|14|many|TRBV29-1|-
CSVRGPGSNQPQHF
TGCAGCGTACGGGGCCCAGGGAGCAATCAGCCCCAGCATTTT
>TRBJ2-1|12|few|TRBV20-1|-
CSARVSMGEQFF
TGCAGTGCTAGAGTCTCAATGGGTGAGCAGTTCTTC
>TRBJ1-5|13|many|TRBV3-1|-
CASSQVGGPPQHF
TGTGCCAGCAGCCAAGTCGGGGGGCCGCCCCAGCATTTT
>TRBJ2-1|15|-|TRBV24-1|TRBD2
CATSTITSGYNEQFF
TGTGCCACCAGTACCATCACTAGCGGCTACAATGAGCAGTTCTTC
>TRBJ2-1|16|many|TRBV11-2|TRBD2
CASSILLAGGYNEQFF
TGTGCCAGCAGCATCCTACTAGCGGGGGGGTACAATGAGCAGTTCTTC
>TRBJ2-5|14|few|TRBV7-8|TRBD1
CASSWGQGRETQYF
TGTGCCAGCAGCTGGGGACAGGGGAGAGAGACCCAGTACTTC
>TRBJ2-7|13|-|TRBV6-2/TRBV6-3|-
CASTTRPSHEQYF
TGTGCCAGCACCACCCGGCCTTCTCACGAGCAGTACTTC
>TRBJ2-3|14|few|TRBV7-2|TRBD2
CASRSGTSGDTQYF
TGTGCCAGCAGATCCGGGACTAGCGGGGATACGCAGTATTTT
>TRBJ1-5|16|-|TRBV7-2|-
CASSPNWVESNQPQHF
TGTGCCAGCAGCCCAAACTGGGTGGAGAGCAATCAGCCCCAGCATTTT
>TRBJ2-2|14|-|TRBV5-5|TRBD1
CASSLRTGLGELFF
TGTGCCAGCAGCTTGAGGACAGGGCTAGGGGAGCTGTTTTTT
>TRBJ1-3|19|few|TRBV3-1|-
CASSQEGRSGTLRGNTIYF
TGTGCCAGCAGCCAAGAAGGACGGAGCGGAACGCTTCGTGGAAACACCATATATTTT
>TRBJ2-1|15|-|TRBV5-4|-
CASSAPGHIYNEQFF
TGTGCCAGCAGCGCACCGGGACATATCTACAATGAGCAGTTCTTC
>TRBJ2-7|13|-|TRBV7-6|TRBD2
CASVASGKVEQYF
TGTGCCAGCGTAGCTAGCGGGAAGGTCGAGCAGTACTTC
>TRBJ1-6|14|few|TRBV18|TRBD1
CASSPETGRSPLHF
TGTGCCAGCTCACCAGAGACAGGGAGGTCACCCCTCCACTTT
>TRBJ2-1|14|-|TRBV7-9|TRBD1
CASSLEQGRANKLF
TGTGCCAGCAGCTTAGAACAGGGGCGCGCCAACAAGCTCTTC